The 14 T cell receptor beta chains below come from one sample, sequenced in a study of T cell responses to AZD1222 COVID-19 vaccine. This table comes from immunoSEQ multiplex PCR, and its TCRdb copy is limited to in-frame clones, with some not included. The sample shows roughly 96,000 clones, around nine tenths of them seen only once. The specimen was peripheral blood, collected 28 days after the second AZD1222 dose. The receptors shown here come from an adult who received the AZD1222 COVID-19 vaccine.

This clone occurred once. The chain uses TRBV6-4 and TRBJ1-1; D uncertain. V dropped 7 bases and J dropped 0 bases, with 12 bases sitting between them. Germline V gene sequence: CDR1 MRHNA, CDR2 SNTAGT. The CDR3 spans 14 residues. The CDR3: CASTLDPLNTEAFF. The CDR3 region has the DNA TGTGCCAGCACCCTAGACCCCCTGAACACTGAAGCTTTCTTT.

The V call is TRBV10-3, the J call TRBJ1-6; tentatively, D is TRBD1 (6 bases). Trimming took off 6 bases at V and 6 bases at J, with 12 bases between the two ends. There are 14 residues in the CDR3. CDR1 is ENHRY, CDR2 SYGVKD, per germline. The CDR3 sequence is CAISPDRGNSPLHF. The CDR3 nucleotides read TGTGCCATCAGCCCGGACAGAGGTAATTCACCCCTCCACTTT.

This chain links TRBV11-2 with TRBJ2-5; D remains ambiguous. The CDR3 has 15 residues. The V and J ends lost 0 bases and 5 bases respectively, with 13 bases between them. Per germline, CDR1 SGHAT and CDR2 FQNNGV. In DNA form, the CDR3 reads TGTGCCAGCAGCTTAGATGGTAGTAGTCGGGAGACCCAGTACTTC. Its translation: CASSLDGSSRETQYF.

The rearrangement joins TRBV7-2 to TRBJ1-2, with 9 bases matching TRBD1. There are 18 residues in the CDR3. Looked up from germline, CDR1 is SGHTA and CDR2 is FQGNSA. After removal of 2 bases from V and 7 bases from J, the junction contained 17 bases not matched to a gene. Here the CDR3 DNA reads TGTGCCAGCAGCTTAACGACCTCCGGGACAGGGTATAGAGGTGGCTACACCTTC. This encodes CASSLTTSGTGYRGGYTF.

V is TRBV9 and J is TRBJ2-7, with 13 bases fitting TRBD2. The CDR3 contains 16 residues. V shed 0 bases and J 3 bases; nucleotides not matched to a gene: 3. The germline V gene encodes CDR1 SGDLS and CDR2 YYNGEE. The CDR3 nucleotides are TGTGCCAGCAGCGTAGGGACTAGCGGGGGTCTCTACGAGCAGTACTTC. Translation: CASSVGTSGGLYEQYF.

This chain connects TRBV18 to TRBJ2-7, with 10 bases fitting TRBD2. CDR1 KGHSH and CDR2 LQKENI come from the germline V gene. After removal of 8 bases from V and 0 bases from J, the junction contained 19 bases not matched to a gene. The CDR3 consists of 19 residues. CDR3 in amino acids: CASPEIRTSGPGSSYEQYF. In DNA, the CDR3 is TGTGCCAGCCCGGAAATAAGGACTAGCGGACCAGGGAGCTCCTACGAGCAGTACTTC.

This clone was detected a few times. V usage is TRBV7-9 and J usage is TRBJ2-1; TRBD2 matches at 14 bases. Per germline, CDR1 SEHNR and CDR2 FQNEAQ (reference sequence). The CDR3 has 15 residues. The junction had 3 bases not matched to a gene; V was cut back by 5 bases and J by 6 bases. The DNA of the CDR3 is TGTGCCAGCAGCCAGACTAGCGGGGGGGCCAATGAGCAGTTCTTC. Encoded protein: CASSQTSGGANEQFF.

The table lists this clone with a count of one. The chain employs TRBV30 and TRBJ1-1; D gene unclear. V was trimmed by 0 bases and J by 1 base, leaving 6 bases between them. Germline CDR1 reads GTSNPN; CDR2 reads SVGIG (reference sequence). The CDR3 consists of 13 residues. The CDR3 sequence: CAWSVNWNTEAFF. Written as DNA, the CDR3 is TGTGCCTGGAGTGTAAACTGGAACACTGAAGCTTTCTTT.

The V gene is TRBV7-8, the J gene TRBJ1-1; D may be TRBD1 (5 bases). The CDR3 contains 16 residues. From germline, CDR1 is SGHVS and CDR2 FQNEAQ. V was pared by 2 bases and J by 3 bases, with 16 bases between. This CDR3 reads CASSLTPAGRDTEAFF. Here the CDR3 DNA reads TGTGCCAGCAGCTTAACCCCGGCAGGGCGGGACACTGAAGCTTTCTTT.

This clone has a handful of counts. This chain uses TRBV5-1 with TRBJ1-1, with unresolved D. The germline gives CDR1 SGHRS, CDR2 YFSETQ. The CDR3 has 15 amino acids. Trimming shortened V by 4 bases and J by 4 bases, and 17 bases separated the two germline ends. The CDR3 sequence: CASSLNSGGGTEAFF. The CDR3, as DNA: TGCGCCAGCAGCCTCAACTCCGGCGGTGGCACTGAAGCTTTCTTT.

In its sample, this clone was seen a few times. V gene TRBV6-6 combines with J gene TRBJ2-2, with D possibly being TRBD2 (6 bases). V shed 0 bases and J shed 5 bases, with 10 bases lying between them. This CDR3 comprises 15 residues. CDR1 and CDR2 from the germline V gene are MNHNY and SVGAGI (reference sequence). CDR3 DNA: TGTGCCAGCAGTTACTCGAGAGGAGGGACCGGGGAGCTGTTTTTT. This encodes CASSYSRGGTGELFF.

The rearrangement links TRBV19 to TRBJ2-7, with 10 bases aligning to TRBD2. The CDR3 loop spans 14 amino acids. J was trimmed by 1 base and V by 5 bases; bases with no gene match: 2. From germline, CDR1 is LNHDA and CDR2 SQIVND (reference sequence). The CDR3 nucleotides read TGTGCCAGTAGTTTAGCGGGAGGTTCCTACGAGCAGTACTTC. Protein product: CASSLAGGSYEQYF. Variable domain in full (rest from reference TRBV19 and TRBJ2-7): DGGITQSPKYLFRKEGQNVTLSCEQNLNHDAMYWYRQDPGQGLRLIYYSQIVNDFQKGDIAEGYSVSREKKESFPLTVTSAQKNPTAFYLCASSLAGGSYEQYFGPGTRLTVT.

V and J are TRBV6-5 and TRBJ1-6, with D maybe TRBD1 (6 bases). The CDR3 sequence is 14 residues long. Germline V lookup: CDR1 MNHEY, CDR2 SVGAGI. V dropped 6 bases and J dropped 14 bases, with 20 bases sitting between them. The CDR3 DNA follows: TGTGCCAGCAGCTCGACAGGACCCAGCGTAGCCCTCCACTTT. Translation: CASSSTGPSVALHF.

A note on this clone: The junction does not match germline at one end; this may be a read error. This chain connects TRBV6-5 to TRBJ1-1, with TRBD1 identical over 10 bases. The CDR3 runs 14 residues. Germline V gene sequence: CDR1 MNHEY, CDR2 SVGAGI. The CDR3: CASSYRGTGDIRAF. The CDR3 nucleotides are TGTGCCAGCAGTTACCGTGGGACAGGGGACATCCGTGCCTTT.